This entry lists 8 T cell receptor beta chains sequenced from one sample in a study of graft-versus-host responses after intestinal transplantation. Profiling relied on immunoSEQ multiplex PCR, and the TCRdb table lists in-frame clones only, not all of them. Of fewer than 20,000 clones listed, over 35% are singletons. The sample in question was alloreactive CD4+ T cells from a mixed lymphocyte reaction culture, obtained before intestinal transplant. As to subset: CFSE-low proliferating T cells sorted from roughly six-day pre-transplant mixed lymphocyte reaction (GvH or HvG direction). The receptors shown here come from a human patient who received an intestinal transplant.

V gene TRBV4-1 combines with J gene TRBJ1-6; D is ambiguous. CDR1 and CDR2 (germline): MGHRA, YSYEKL. Trimming took off 3 bases at V and 4 bases at J, with 4 bases between the two ends. The CDR3 sequence is 13 residues long. The CDR3 region is CASSHPYNSPLHF. As DNA, the CDR3 is TGCGCCAGCAGCCACCCGTATAATTCACCCCTCCACTTT.

This clone was observed a few times. The chain is built from TRBV19 and TRBJ2-1; D not certain. The germline gives CDR1 LNHDA, CDR2 SQIVND (reference sequence). CDR3 length: 13 amino acids. Trimming shortened V by 2 bases and J by 9 bases, and 11 bases separated the two germline ends. The CDR3, as DNA: TGTGCCAGTAGTATATGGGGTCGGACTGAGCAGTTCTTC. Amino acids: CASSIWGRTEQFF.

This clone has more than one count but fewer than ten. The chain recombines TRBV7-9 with TRBJ1-2; tentative D call: TRBD1 (6 bases). From germline, CDR1 is SEHNR and CDR2 FQNEAQ (reference sequence). Trimming removed 2 bases at V and 5 bases at J, with 12 bases between. There are 14 residues in the CDR3. The CDR3 region has the DNA TGTGCCAGCAGCTTACAGAGTAGGGGGTATGGCTACACCTTC. It encodes CASSLQSRGYGYTF.

This clone was picked up a small number of times. The V and J genes are TRBV19 and TRBJ1-1; tentative D call: TRBD1 (5 bases). Germline CDR1 reads LNHDA; CDR2 reads SQIVND (reference sequence). This CDR3 has 14 amino acids. V was cut by 5 bases and J by 5 bases, with 15 bases left in between. The CDR3 DNA reads TGTGCCAGTAGTGTCACAGGCGGAGGGACTGAAGCTTTCTTT. Translated, it gives CASSVTGGGTEAFF.

The chain carries TRBV2 and TRBJ2-4; possibly TRBD1 or TRBD2 for D (6 bases each). The V end lost 7 bases, the J end lost 6 bases, and 10 bases lay between the germline ends. CDR3 length: 12 residues. The germline V gene has CDR1 SNHLY and CDR2 FYNNEI. This CDR3 is CASKPGANIQYF. CDR3 DNA: TGTGCCAGCAAGCCGGGGGCAAACATTCAGTACTTC. The full variable domain, rest sourced from reference TRBV2 and TRBJ2-4, is EPEVTQTPSHQVTQMGQEVILRCVPISNHLYFYWYRQILGQKVEFLVSFYNNEISEKSEIFDDQFSVERPDGSNFTLKIRSTKLEDSAMYFCASKPGANIQYFGAGTRLSVL.

The genes are TRBV15 and TRBJ2-3; 8 positions match TRBD1. This CDR3 has 16 residues. Germline assignment: CDR1 LNHNV and CDR2 YYDKDF (reference sequence). The ends lost 2 bases at V and 1 base at J; junction bases unmatched: 5. In DNA, the CDR3 is TGTGCCACCAGCAGACCGGACAGGGTTGGCACAGATACGCAGTATTTT. Its protein product is CATSRPDRVGTDTQYF.

This clone was observed a handful of times. The chain joins TRBV2 to TRBJ1-5; possibly TRBD1 for D (5 bases). Germline CDR1 and CDR2: SNHLY and FYNNEI. The germline V and J ends were trimmed by 4 bases and 6 bases, with 10 bases remaining between them. This CDR3 region has 13 residues. CDR3 in DNA: TGTGCCAGCAGTGTTAGGGGTAGTCAGCCCCAGCATTTT. Its translation is CASSVRGSQPQHF.

The chain recombines TRBV10-3 with TRBJ1-5, with D tentatively TRBD1 (5 bases). There are 16 residues in the CDR3. CDR1 ENHRY and CDR2 SYGVKD come from the germline V gene. V was cut by 4 bases and J by 6 bases, with 19 bases left in between. The CDR3 DNA follows: TGTGCCATCAGTGGCGTCGGGGGAAGAGGCCTTCAGCCCCAGCATTTT. This gives the protein CAISGVGGRGLQPQHF.